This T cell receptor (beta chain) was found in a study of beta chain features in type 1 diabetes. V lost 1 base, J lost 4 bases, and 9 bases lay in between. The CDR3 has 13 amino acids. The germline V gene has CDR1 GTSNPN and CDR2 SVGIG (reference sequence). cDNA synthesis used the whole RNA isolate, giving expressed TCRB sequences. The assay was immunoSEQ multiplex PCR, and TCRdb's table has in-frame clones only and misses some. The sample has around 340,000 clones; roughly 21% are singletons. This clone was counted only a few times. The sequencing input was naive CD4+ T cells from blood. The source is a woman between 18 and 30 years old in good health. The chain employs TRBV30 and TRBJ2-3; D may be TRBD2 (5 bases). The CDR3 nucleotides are TGTGCCTGGAGTGCGCTAGCCGCAGATACGCAGTATTTT. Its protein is CAWSALAADTQYF.